The 13 T cell receptor beta chains below were found in one sample sequenced in a study of beta chain features in type 1 diabetes. Expressed TCRB transcripts were sequenced because the entire RNA isolate underwent reverse transcription. Profiling relied on immunoSEQ multiplex PCR, and the TCRdb table lists in-frame clones only, not all of them. The sample consists of 430,000 or so clones, 10% to 12% of them appearing once. Sequenced: naive CD4+ T cells from blood. The receptors were sampled from a woman in her late teens or twenties in good health.

The gene calls are TRBV25-1 and TRBJ2-3; 9 bases align to TRBD2. The CDR3 is 17 residues long. Per germline, CDR1 MGHDK and CDR2 SYGVNS. V was clipped by 4 bases and J by 4 bases; unmatched bases: 12. The CDR3 DNA sequence: TGTGCCAGCAGTGGAAGTGGAGGCGGGAGGGCTGCAGATACGCAGTATTTT. Translation gives CASSGSGGGRAADTQYF.

There are a few counts of this clone. This chain uses TRBV2 with TRBJ1-6; D unclear. Trimming took 3 bases from V and 8 from J, leaving 11 bases between them. This CDR3 is built from 14 residues. Germline values: CDR1 SNHLY, CDR2 FYNNEI. The CDR3 spells CASSEVVRDSPLHF. CDR3 coding DNA: TGTGCCAGCAGTGAGGTTGTCCGGGATTCACCCCTCCACTTT.

This clone was seen more than once but under ten times. This chain uses TRBV28 with TRBJ1-6; weak D call: TRBD1 (5 bases). The V and J ends lost 3 bases and 10 bases respectively, with 7 bases between them. Germline CDR1 and CDR2: MDHEN and SYDVKM. The CDR3 is 12 amino acids. In DNA, the CDR3 is TGTGCCAGCAGTTTCCAGGGATCACCCCTCCACTTT. Protein sequence: CASSFQGSPLHF.

This chain joins TRBV6-5 and TRBJ1-6; 7 nucleotides align to TRBD1. After removal of 8 bases from V and 9 bases from J, the junction contained 7 bases not matched to a gene. Germline-derived CDR1 and CDR2 are MNHEY and SVGAGI. The CDR3 totals 13 residues. Here the CDR3 reads CASAGGLSSPLHF. The CDR3, as DNA: TGTGCCAGCGCAGGGGGACTTAGTTCACCCCTCCACTTT.

The chain combines TRBV7-2 with TRBJ1-6; D not certain. Per the germline V gene, CDR1 is SGHTA and CDR2 is FQGNSA. V lost 2 bases and J lost 12, with 11 bases in between. This CDR3 spans 13 amino acids. CDR3 sequence reads: CASSLRTFVPLHF. CDR3 nucleotides: TGTGCCAGCAGCTTACGGACTTTTGTACCCCTCCACTTT.

The V call is TRBV18, the J call TRBJ2-7; D assignment may be TRBD1 or TRBD2 (5 bases each). With 3 bases removed from V and 3 bases from J, the gap between germline ends came to 12 bases. The germline CDR1 and CDR2 sequences are KGHSH and LQKENI. The CDR3 consists of 14 residues. The CDR3 reads CASSPLGANYEQYF. Written as DNA, the CDR3 is TGTGCCAGCTCACCTCTCGGGGCCAACTACGAGCAGTACTTC.

This clone turned up a few times. Being one base from a much bigger clone, this may be a read error. The genes are TRBV5-1 and TRBJ2-3; no clear D. The ends were cut back, 4 bases at V and 2 bases at J, with 2 bases in the middle. The CDR3 covers 11 residues. Germline loops: CDR1 SGHRS, CDR2 YFSETQ. The CDR3 loop reads CASSNTDTQYF. CDR3 nucleotides: TGCGCCAGCAGCAACACAGATACGCAGTATTTT. Full variable domain (remainder filled in from reference TRBV5-1 and TRBJ2-3): KAGVTQTPRYLIKTRGQQVTLSCSPISGHRSVSWYQQTPGQGLQFLFEYFSETQRNKGNFPGRFSGRQFSNSRSEMNVSTLELGDSALYLCASSNTDTQYFGPGTRLTVL.

The rearrangement joins TRBV18 to TRBJ1-2; weak D call: TRBD1 (6 bases). With 3 bases removed from V and 9 bases from J, the gap between germline ends came to 14 bases. The germline V gene has CDR1 KGHSH and CDR2 LQKENI. This CDR3 contains 13 residues. CDR3 loop: CASSPSGEVSYTF. The DNA of the CDR3 is TGTGCCAGCTCACCTTCAGGGGAAGTTAGCTACACCTTC.

The chain couples TRBV29-1 to TRBJ2-1; D gene ambiguous. The germline V gene encodes CDR1 SQVTM and CDR2 ANQGSEA. Trimming shortened V by 4 bases and J by 6 bases, and 7 bases separated the two germline ends. The CDR3 extends over 11 amino acids. The CDR3 region is CSVVIFNEQFF. Here the CDR3 DNA reads TGCAGCGTTGTCATATTCAATGAGCAGTTCTTC.

J is TRBJ2-1 and V is TRBV9, with D perhaps assigned TRBD1 or TRBD2 (5 bases each). Per germline, CDR1 SGDLS and CDR2 YYNGEE. The germline V and J ends were trimmed by 0 bases and 3 bases, with 10 bases remaining between them. CDR3 length equals 15 residues. The CDR3 coding sequence is TGTGCCAGCAGCGTAGCTCTGGGGGTCTACAATGAGCAGTTCTTC. It yields the protein CASSVALGVYNEQFF.

This clone was detected only a few times. The gene calls are TRBV28 and TRBJ1-2, with D tentatively TRBD1 (5 bases). CDR3 length: 17 residues. V lost 2 bases and J 1 base, leaving 17 bases between the germline ends. Germline CDR1 reads MDHEN; CDR2 reads SYDVKM. The CDR3 loop is CASSLRAWRTYNYGYTF. The CDR3 nucleotides read TGTGCCAGCAGTTTACGGGCATGGAGGACATATAACTATGGCTACACCTTC.

The chain uses TRBV5-4 and TRBJ2-7; TRBD1 aligns across 11 bases. With 4 bases clipped from V and 5 bases from J, the junction kept 5 bases outside the gene matches. This CDR3 spans 14 amino acids. The germline gives CDR1 SGHNT, CDR2 YYREEE (reference sequence). CDR3 residues: CASSVDRGRDEQYV. The CDR3 DNA sequence: TGTGCCAGCAGCGTGGACAGGGGGCGCGACGAGCAGTACGTC.

There are a few counts of this clone. The gene calls are TRBV14 and TRBJ2-7; 9 bases map to TRBD1. The CDR3 has 17 amino acids. V dropped 2 bases and J dropped 6; count of bases not matched to a gene: 14. The germline V gene encodes CDR1 SGHDN and CDR2 FVKESK. The CDR3 region is CASSQPLMRDRVSEQYF. The CDR3, as DNA: TGTGCCAGCAGCCAACCACTTATGCGGGACAGGGTGTCCGAGCAGTACTTC.